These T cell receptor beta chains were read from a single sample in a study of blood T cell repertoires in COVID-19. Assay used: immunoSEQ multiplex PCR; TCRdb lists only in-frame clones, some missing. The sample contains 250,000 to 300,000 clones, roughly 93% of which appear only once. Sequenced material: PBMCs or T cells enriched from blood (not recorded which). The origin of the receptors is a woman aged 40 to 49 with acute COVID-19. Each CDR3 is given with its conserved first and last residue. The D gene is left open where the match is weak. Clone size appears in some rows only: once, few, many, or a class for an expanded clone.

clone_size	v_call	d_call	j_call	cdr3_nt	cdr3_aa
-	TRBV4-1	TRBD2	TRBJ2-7	TGCGCCAGCAGCCAAGATCCGGGACTAGCGACCGAGCAGTACTTC	CASSQDPGLATEQYF
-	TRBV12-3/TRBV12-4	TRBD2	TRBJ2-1	TGTGCCAGCAGTTTGGGACTAGTCAATGAGCAGTTCTTC	CASSLGLVNEQFF
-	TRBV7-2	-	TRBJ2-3	TGTGCCACCAAGGACGTGCTTGGCGGGACCCGCACAGATACGCAGTATTTT	CATKDVLGGTRTDTQYF
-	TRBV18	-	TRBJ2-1	TGTGCCAGCACCGACAGGAACAACAATGAGCAGTTCTTC	CASTDRNNNEQFF
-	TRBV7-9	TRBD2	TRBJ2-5	TGTGCCAGCAGCTTACCCGTAACCGCGGGGGGCACAGAGACCCAGTACTTC	CASSLPVTAGGTETQYF
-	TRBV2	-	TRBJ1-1	TGTGCCAGCAGTCCCTTCGGGGGACGGGCTTTCTTT	CASSPFGGRAFF
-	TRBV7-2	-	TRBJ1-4	TGTGCCAGCACCCTCAGGGCCTCTAATGAAAAACTGTTTTTT	CASTLRASNEKLFF
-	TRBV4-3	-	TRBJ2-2	TGCGCCAGCAGCCTCACTAGGCAGAACACCGGGGAGCTGTTTTTT	CASSLTRQNTGELFF
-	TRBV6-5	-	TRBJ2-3	TGTGCCAGCAGTTTAGCGGCTAGCACAGATACGCAGTATTTT	CASSLAASTDTQYF
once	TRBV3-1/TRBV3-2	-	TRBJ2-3	TGTGCCAGCAGCCAAGCCAGAACAAGCACAGATACGCAGTATTTT	CASSQARTSTDTQYF
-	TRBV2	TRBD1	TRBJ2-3	TGTGCCAGCAGGGAAATAACCGGGACAGGGACCCATTTT	CASREITGTGTHF
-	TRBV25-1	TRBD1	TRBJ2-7	TGTGCCAGCCGGGACAGGGCCACCTACGAGCAGTACTTC	CASRDRATYEQYF
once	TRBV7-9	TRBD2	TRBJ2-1	TGTGCCAGCAGCTTAGTTGCGGGGGGGCCTCACAATGAGCAGTTCTTC	CASSLVAGGPHNEQFF
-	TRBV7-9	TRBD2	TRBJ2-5	TGTGCCAGCAGCTCGACCCTCGGGGGGGAGACCCAGTACTTC	CASSSTLGGETQYF
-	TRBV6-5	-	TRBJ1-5	TGTGCCATCCGGGGTCCCCTCGGCAATCAGCCCCAGCATTTT	CAIRGPLGNQPQHF
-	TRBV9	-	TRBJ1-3	TGTGCCAGCAGCGACAGGCCTGGAAACACCATATATTTT	CASSDRPGNTIYF
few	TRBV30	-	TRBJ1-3	TGTGCCTGGAGTTTTTCGGGATTCTCTGGAAACACCATATATTTT	CAWSFSGFSGNTIYF
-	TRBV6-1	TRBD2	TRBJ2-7	TGTGCCAGCAGTGGACCGGGACTAGAGGCCGCCTACGAGCAGTACTTC	CASSGPGLEAAYEQYF
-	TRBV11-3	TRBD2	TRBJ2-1	TGTGCCAGCAGCTGGGGGCGCGGGAGGGCCGAGAATGAGCAGTTCTTC	CASSWGRGRAENEQFF
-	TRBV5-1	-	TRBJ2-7	TGCGCCAGCAGCTTGGCGGCAGGGATAAGCTACGAGCAGTACTTC	CASSLAAGISYEQYF
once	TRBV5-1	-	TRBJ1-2	TGCGCCAGCAGGGCAGGGGTATATGGCTACACCTTC	CASRAGVYGYTF
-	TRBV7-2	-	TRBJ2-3	TGTGCCAGCAGCTTAGATGGGGCCGGCACAGATACGCAGTATTTT	CASSLDGAGTDTQYF
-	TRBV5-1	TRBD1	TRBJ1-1	TGCGCCAGCAGCTTGGAAGGACAGGGTTGGAACACTGAAGCTTTCTTT	CASSLEGQGWNTEAFF
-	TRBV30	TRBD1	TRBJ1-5	TGTGCCTGGAGGTCACAGGGGAGCAATCAGCCCCAGCATTTT	CAWRSQGSNQPQHF
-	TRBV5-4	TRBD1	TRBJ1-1	TGTGCCAGCAGCTGGGGACAGGGGATTGCCACTGAAGCTTTCTTT	CASSWGQGIATEAFF
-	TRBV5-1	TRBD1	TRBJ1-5	TGCGCCAGCAGCCCGACAGGGCCCAATCAGCCCCAGCATTTT	CASSPTGPNQPQHF
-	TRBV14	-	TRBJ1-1	TGTGCCAGCAGCCAAGGCCTCGACAGGGAAGCTTTCTTT	CASSQGLDREAFF
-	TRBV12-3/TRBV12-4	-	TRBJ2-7	TGTGCCAGCAGTTTAGATATCTACGAGCAGTACTTC	CASSLDIYEQYF
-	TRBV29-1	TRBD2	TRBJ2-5	TGCAGCGTTGACGGGCTAGCGGGGGGCCATCGCGTAGAGACCCAGTACTTC	CSVDGLAGGHRVETQYF
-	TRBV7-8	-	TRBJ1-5	TGTGCCAGCAGCTTGACGGGTAATCAGCCCCAGCATTTT	CASSLTGNQPQHF
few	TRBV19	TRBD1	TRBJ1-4	TGTGCCAGTAGGGGGTTGGGGACAGGGAGCGAAAAACTGTTTTTT	CASRGLGTGSEKLFF
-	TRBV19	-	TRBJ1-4	TGTGCCAGTAGTATAGGGTTAAGGGGAGGTGAAAAACTGTTTTTT	CASSIGLRGGEKLFF
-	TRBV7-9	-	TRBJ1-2	TGTGCCAGCAGCCTTAGACAGGTTAACTATGGCTACACCTTC	CASSLRQVNYGYTF
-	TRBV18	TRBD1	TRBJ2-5	TGTGCCAGCTCACCAGGCAGGGGGCAGCAAGAGACCCAGTACTTC	CASSPGRGQQETQYF
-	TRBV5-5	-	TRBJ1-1	TGTGCCAGCAGCGATTACCGCGGGTGGAACACTGAAGCTTTCTTT	CASSDYRGWNTEAFF
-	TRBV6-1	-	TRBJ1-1	TGTGCCAGCAGTGAGCTAGGGGGAGTGAACACTGAAGCTTTCTTT	CASSELGGVNTEAFF
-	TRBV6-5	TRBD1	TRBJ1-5	TGTGCCAGCACTTCCGGGACAGCTTACAATCAGCCCCAGCATTTT	CASTSGTAYNQPQHF
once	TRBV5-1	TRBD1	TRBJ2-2	TGCGCCAGCAGCCTGTGGACAGGGAGTCCCGGGGAGCTGTTTTTT	CASSLWTGSPGELFF
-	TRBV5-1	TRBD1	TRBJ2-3	TGCGCCAGCAGTCGGGACAGCCCTAGCACAGATACGCAGTATTTT	CASSRDSPSTDTQYF
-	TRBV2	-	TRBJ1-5	TGTGCCAGCAGTGGGATGGGCACCCAGCCCCAGCATTTT	CASSGMGTQPQHF
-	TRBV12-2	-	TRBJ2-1	TGTGCAAGTCGCTTAGTGGGTAGCGGGGTGTGCACCTACAATGAGCAGTTCTTC	CASRLVGSGVCTYNEQFF
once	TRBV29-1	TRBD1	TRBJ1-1	TGCAGCGTTTGGGACAGAATGAACACTGAAGCTTTCTTT	CSVWDRMNTEAFF
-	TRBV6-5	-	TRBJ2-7	TGTGCCAGCAGTTCGACAGATACTTCCTACGAGCAGTACTTC	CASSSTDTSYEQYF
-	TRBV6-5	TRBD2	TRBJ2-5	TGTGCCAGCAGCCGCGGGGGACTCCAAGAGACCCAGTACTTC	CASSRGGLQETQYF
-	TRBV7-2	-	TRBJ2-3	TGTGCCAGCAGCTGGGGTTTTATGGACTTCTTCACAGATACGCAGTATTTT	CASSWGFMDFFTDTQYF
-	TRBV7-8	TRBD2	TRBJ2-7	TGTGCCAGCAGCTTAGCCCCTAGCGGGAGGGCTGGTGAGCAGTACTTC	CASSLAPSGRAGEQYF
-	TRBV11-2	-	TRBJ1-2	TGTGCCAGCAGCTTAACGACGGGAAACTATGGCTACACCTTC	CASSLTTGNYGYTF
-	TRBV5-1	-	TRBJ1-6	TGCGCCAGCAGCTTGGGGCAGGGGACCTCCTATAATTCACCCCTCCACTTT	CASSLGQGTSYNSPLHF
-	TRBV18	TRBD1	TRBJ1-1	TGTGCCAGCTTTGCCGGGACAGGGTACACTGAAGCTTTCTTT	CASFAGTGYTEAFF
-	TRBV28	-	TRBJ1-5	TGTGCCAGCAGTTTAGTTCGGAATCAGCCCCAGCATTTT	CASSLVRNQPQHF
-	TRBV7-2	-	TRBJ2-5	TGTGCCAGCAGCTCGATTAGCGGCTCGATGGGAGAGACCCAGTACTTC	CASSSISGSMGETQYF
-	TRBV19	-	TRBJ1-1	TGTGCCAGTAGTATACGGGGAGGCACTGAAGCTTTCTTT	CASSIRGGTEAFF
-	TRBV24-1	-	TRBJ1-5	TGTGCCACCAGTGAGGGGGACAACAATAGCAATCAGCCCCAGCATTTT	CATSEGDNNSNQPQHF
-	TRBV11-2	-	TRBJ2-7	TGTGCCAGCAGCTCCTCGACCGGGTCCCTATACGAGCAGTACTTC	CASSSSTGSLYEQYF
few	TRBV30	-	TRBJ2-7	TGTGCCTGGAGTGTACGCCCAGGCGAACAGTACTTC	CAWSVRPGEQYF